This TCR beta chain is drawn from a study of T cells in Graves' hyperthyroidism and ophthalmopathy. CDR3 size: 15 residues. Germline V gene lookup returns CDR1 GTSNPN and CDR2 SVGIG (reference sequence). V dropped 0 bases and J dropped 0 bases, with 6 bases sitting between them. This clonotype was observed many times. From RNA transcripts, TCR beta CDR3 regions were amplified. HTBI primers were employed in a first-round RT-PCR of the TCR CDR3. TCRdb analysed the multiplex PCR reads with MiXCR anew, one entry per CDR3 protein. The sample has roughly 250,000 distinct CDR3 sequences, roughly 15% seen once. Inclusion characteristics of ophthalmopathy patients comprised a Clinical Activity Score of at least 3, a NOSPECS grade of at least 4, and duration under 3 months.

The rearrangement links TRBV30 to TRBJ2-6; D uncertain. This TCR was sampled from a woman aged 18-29 years with Graves' ophthalmopathy. The sample taken for sequencing was blood. For the CDR3, the DNA is TGTGCCTGGAGTGTGTTTGTCTCTGGGGCCAACGTCCTGACTTTC. Translated: CAWSVFVSGANVLTF.